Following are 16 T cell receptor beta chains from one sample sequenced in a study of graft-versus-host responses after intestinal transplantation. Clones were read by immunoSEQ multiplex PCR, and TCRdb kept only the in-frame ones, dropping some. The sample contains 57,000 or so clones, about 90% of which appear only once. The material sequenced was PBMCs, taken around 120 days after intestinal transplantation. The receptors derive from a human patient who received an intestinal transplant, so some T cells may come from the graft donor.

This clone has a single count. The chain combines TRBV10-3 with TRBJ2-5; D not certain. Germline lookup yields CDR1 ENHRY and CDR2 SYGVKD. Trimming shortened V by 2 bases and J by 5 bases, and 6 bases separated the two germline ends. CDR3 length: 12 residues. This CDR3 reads CAISEVGETQYF. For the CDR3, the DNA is TGTGCCATCAGTGAGGTCGGGGAGACCCAGTACTTC.

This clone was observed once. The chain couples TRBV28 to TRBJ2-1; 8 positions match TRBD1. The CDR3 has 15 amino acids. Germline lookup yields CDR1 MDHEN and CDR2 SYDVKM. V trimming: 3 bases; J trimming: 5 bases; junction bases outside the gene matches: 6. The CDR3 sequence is CASSFGTGPDNEQFF. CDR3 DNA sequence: TGTGCCAGCAGTTTTGGGACAGGCCCAGACAATGAGCAGTTCTTC.

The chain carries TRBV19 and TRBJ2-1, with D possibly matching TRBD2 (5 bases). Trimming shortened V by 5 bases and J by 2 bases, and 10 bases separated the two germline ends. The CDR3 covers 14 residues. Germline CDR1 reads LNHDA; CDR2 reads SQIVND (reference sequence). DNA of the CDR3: TGTGCCAGTAGTCAGACTACAGCCTACAATGAGCAGTTCTTC. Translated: CASSQTTAYNEQFF. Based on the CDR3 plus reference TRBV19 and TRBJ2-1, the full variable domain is DGGITQSPKYLFRKEGQNVTLSCEQNLNHDAMYWYRQDPGQGLRLIYYSQIVNDFQKGDIAEGYSVSREKKESFPLTVTSAQKNPTAFYLCASSQTTAYNEQFFGPGTRLTVL.

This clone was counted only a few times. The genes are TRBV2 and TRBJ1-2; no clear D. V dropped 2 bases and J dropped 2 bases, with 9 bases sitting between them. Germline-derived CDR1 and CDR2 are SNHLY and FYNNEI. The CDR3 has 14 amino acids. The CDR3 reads CASSENSGNYGYTF. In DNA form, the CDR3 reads TGTGCCAGCAGTGAAAATAGCGGCAACTATGGCTACACCTTC.

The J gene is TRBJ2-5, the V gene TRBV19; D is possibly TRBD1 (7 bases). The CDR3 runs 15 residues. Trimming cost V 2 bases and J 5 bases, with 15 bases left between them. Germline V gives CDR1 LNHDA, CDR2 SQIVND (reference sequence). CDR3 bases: TGTGCCAGTAGTATAAACAGGGGAGGAGGGGAGACCCAGTACTTC. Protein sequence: CASSINRGGGETQYF.

For the CDR3, the DNA is TGTGCCAGCAGCTGGGGACAGGCCCCAGATACGCAGTATTTT. Its protein is CASSWGQAPDTQYF. The chain is built from TRBV7-2 and TRBJ2-3, with 8 bases matching TRBD1. Germline CDR1 and CDR2: SGHTA and FQGNSA. Unmatched junction bases numbered 4, after V lost 4 bases and J lost 4 bases. The CDR3 spans 14 residues.

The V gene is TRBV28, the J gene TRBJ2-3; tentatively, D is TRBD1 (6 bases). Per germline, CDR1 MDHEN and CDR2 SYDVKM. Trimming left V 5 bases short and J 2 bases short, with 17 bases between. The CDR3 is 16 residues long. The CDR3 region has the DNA TGTGCCAGCAGTCCTATCCCAGGGGTCCCCACAGATACGCAGTATTTT. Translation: CASSPIPGVPTDTQYF.

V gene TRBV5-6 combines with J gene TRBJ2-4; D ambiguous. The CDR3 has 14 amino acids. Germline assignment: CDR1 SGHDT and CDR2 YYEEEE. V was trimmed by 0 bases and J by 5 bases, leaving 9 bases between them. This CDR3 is CASSLEGLQNIQYF. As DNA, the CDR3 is TGTGCCAGCAGCTTGGAAGGGTTACAAAACATTCAGTACTTC.

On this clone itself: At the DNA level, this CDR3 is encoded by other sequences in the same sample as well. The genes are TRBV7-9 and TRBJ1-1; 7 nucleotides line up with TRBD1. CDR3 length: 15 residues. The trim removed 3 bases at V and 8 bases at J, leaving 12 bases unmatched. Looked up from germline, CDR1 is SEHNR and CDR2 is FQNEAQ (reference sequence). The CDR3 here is CASSLGQQGRTEAFF. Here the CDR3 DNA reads TGTGCCAGCAGCTTGGGGCAACAGGGGCGAACCGAAGCTTTCTTT.

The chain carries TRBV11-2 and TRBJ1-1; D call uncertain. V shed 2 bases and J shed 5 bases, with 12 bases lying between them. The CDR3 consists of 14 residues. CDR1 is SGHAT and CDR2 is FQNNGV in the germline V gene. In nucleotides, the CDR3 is TGTGCCAGCAGCTTAAGAGGGATGCTGACTGAAGCTTTCTTT. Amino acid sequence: CASSLRGMLTEAFF.

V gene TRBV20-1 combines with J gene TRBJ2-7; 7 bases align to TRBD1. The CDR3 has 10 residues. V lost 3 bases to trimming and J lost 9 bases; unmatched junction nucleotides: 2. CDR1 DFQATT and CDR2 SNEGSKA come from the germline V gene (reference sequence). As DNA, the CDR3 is TGCAGTGCTAGTAGGACAGGGCAGTACTTC. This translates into CSASRTGQYF.

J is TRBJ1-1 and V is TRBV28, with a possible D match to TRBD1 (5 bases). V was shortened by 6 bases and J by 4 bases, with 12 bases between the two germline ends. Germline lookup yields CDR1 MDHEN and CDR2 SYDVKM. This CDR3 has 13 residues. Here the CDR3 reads CASSKGLTTEAFF. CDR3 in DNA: TGTGCCAGCAGCAAGGGACTGACCACTGAAGCTTTCTTT.

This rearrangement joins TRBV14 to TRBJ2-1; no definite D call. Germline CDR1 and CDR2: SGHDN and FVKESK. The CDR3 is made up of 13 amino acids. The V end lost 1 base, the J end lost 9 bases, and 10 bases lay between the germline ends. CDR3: CASSQVNVGEQFF. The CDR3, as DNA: TGTGCCAGCAGCCAAGTTAACGTTGGTGAGCAGTTCTTC. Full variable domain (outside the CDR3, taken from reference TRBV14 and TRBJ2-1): EAGVTQFPSHSVIEKGQTVTLRCDPISGHDNLYWYRRVMGKEIKFLLHFVKESKQDESGMPNNRFLAERTGGTYSTLKVQPAELEDSGVYFCASSQVNVGEQFFGPGTRLTVL.

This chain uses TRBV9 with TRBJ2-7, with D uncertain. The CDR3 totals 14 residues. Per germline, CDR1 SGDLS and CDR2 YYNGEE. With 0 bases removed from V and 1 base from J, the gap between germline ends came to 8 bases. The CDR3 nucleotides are TGTGCCAGCAGCGTAGGGTCAAATTCCTACGAGCAGTACTTC. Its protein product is CASSVGSNSYEQYF.

CDR3 DNA: TGTGCCAGCAATTCAGGGATCTCCTACAATGAGCAGTTCTTC. Its translation is CASNSGISYNEQFF. The J gene is TRBJ2-1, the V gene TRBV27; weak D call: TRBD1 (5 bases). V was pared by 7 bases and J by 0 bases, with 10 bases between. Germline V gives CDR1 MNHEY, CDR2 SMNVEV (reference sequence). This CDR3 comprises 14 residues.

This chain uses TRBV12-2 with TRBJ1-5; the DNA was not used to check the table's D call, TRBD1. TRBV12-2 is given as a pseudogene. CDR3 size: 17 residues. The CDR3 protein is CASRFSRTGARWQPQHF. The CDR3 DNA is TGTGCAAGTCGCTTCTCCAGGACAGGGGCGAGATGGCAGCCCCAGCATTTT.